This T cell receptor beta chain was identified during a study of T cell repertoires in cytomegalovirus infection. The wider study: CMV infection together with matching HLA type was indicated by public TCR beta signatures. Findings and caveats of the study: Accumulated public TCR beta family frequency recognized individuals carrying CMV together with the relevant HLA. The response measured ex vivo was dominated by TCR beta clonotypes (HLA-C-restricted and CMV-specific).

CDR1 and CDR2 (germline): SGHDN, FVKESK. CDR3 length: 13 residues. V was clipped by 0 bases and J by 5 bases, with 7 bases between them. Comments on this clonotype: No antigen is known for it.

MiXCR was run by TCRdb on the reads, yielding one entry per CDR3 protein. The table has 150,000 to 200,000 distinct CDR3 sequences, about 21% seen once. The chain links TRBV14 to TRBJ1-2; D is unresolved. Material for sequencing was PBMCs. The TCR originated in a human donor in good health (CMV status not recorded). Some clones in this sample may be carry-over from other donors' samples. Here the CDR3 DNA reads TGTGCCAGCAGCCAAGAAGAGACATATGGCTACACCTTC. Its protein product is CASSQEETYGYTF.